The 2 T cell receptor beta chains below all came from one sample that was sequenced in a study of cytomegalovirus exposure and HLA in healthy donors. This PCR relied on a set of 60 Vbeta primers and 13 Jbeta primers. Profiled with immunoSEQ multiplex PCR; TCRdb holds only in-frame clones, not every one. The profile covers 100,000 or so clones, with roughly 85% appearing a single time and 2.5% to 3% taken by the ten largest. Input material: PBMCs. These receptors came from a man in his forties in good health and CMV-seronegative.

This sequence joins TRBV5-8 and TRBJ2-7; maybe TRBD1 (6 bases). CDR1 and CDR2 (germline): SGHTS, YDEGEE. V dropped 1 base and J dropped 6 bases, with 8 bases sitting between them. This CDR3 is 12 amino acids long. The CDR3 DNA is TGTGCCAGCAGCTTGATACAGGGCGAGCAGTACTTC. Its protein product is CASSLIQGEQYF.

As regards this clone: Germline is not matched at one junction end, which may reflect a read error. The chain links TRBV10-2 to TRBJ1-2; D is undetermined. The CDR3 is 13 amino acids. Germline V gene data show CDR1 as WSHSY and CDR2 as SAAADI. CDR3 sequence: CASTEQARYGYTF. DNA of the CDR3: TGCGCCAGCACTGAGCAGGCGCGCTATGGCTACACCTTC.